The 16 T cell receptor beta chains below all came from one sample that was sequenced in a study of cytotoxic CD8 clonotypes in ibrutinib-treated CLL. Using immunoSEQ multiplex PCR, the repertoire was profiled, and TCRdb retains in-frame clones only, with some absent. In the table there are 90,000 to 95,000 clones, more than 70% of which are singletons. The material was PBMCs, obtained after 24 months of ibrutinib treatment. The receptors come from a human donor with chronic lymphocytic leukemia.

This sequence joins TRBV2 and TRBJ2-7; 12 nucleotides agree with TRBD2. Germline CDR1 and CDR2: SNHLY and FYNNEI. The CDR3 consists of 17 residues. V was pared by 5 bases and J by 2 bases, with 10 bases of the junction left unmatched. The CDR3: CASSFRPLAGGTYEQYF. CDR3 nucleotides: TGTGCCAGCAGTTTTCGGCCTCTAGCGGGAGGGACCTACGAGCAGTACTTC.

This clone is a singleton in its sample. The chain couples TRBV6-6 to TRBJ2-3, with D unresolved. Trimming shortened V by 2 bases and J by 4 bases, and 16 bases separated the two germline ends. This CDR3 contains 16 residues. Germline V gene lookup returns CDR1 MNHNY and CDR2 SVGAGI (reference sequence). CDR3 loop: CASSYPPGRTADTQYF. In DNA form, the CDR3 reads TGTGCCAGCAGTTACCCCCCGGGCAGGACGGCAGATACGCAGTATTTT.

CDR3: CASSRQGMGHGYTF. DNA for the CDR3: TGTGCCAGCAGCCGACAGGGGATGGGGCATGGCTACACCTTC. The rearrangement links TRBV14 to TRBJ1-2; TRBD1 aligns across 8 bases. V was clipped by 4 bases and J by 6 bases; unmatched bases: 7. The CDR3 spans 14 residues. CDR1 SGHDN and CDR2 FVKESK come from the germline V gene.

The V and J genes are TRBV18 and TRBJ1-1; D remains ambiguous. The CDR3 is 13 amino acids. The V end lost 0 bases, the J end lost 11 bases, and 13 bases lay between the germline ends. The germline CDR1 and CDR2 sequences are KGHSH and LQKENI. CDR3 in amino acids: CASSPPEGTIAFF. In DNA form, the CDR3 reads TGTGCCAGCTCACCACCAGAGGGAACTATCGCTTTCTTT.

The V call is TRBV18, the J call TRBJ1-1; D is possibly TRBD1 (5 bases). This CDR3 contains 17 residues. Trimming cost V 3 bases and J 4 bases, with 21 bases left between them. Germline V gene sequence: CDR1 KGHSH, CDR2 LQKENI. The CDR3 loop is CASSPTITQAPATEAFF. CDR3 nucleotide sequence: TGTGCCAGCTCACCTACGATTACACAGGCCCCGGCCACTGAAGCTTTCTTT. Drawing the rest from reference TRBV18 and TRBJ1-1, the complete variable domain is NAGVMQNPRHLVRRRGQEARLRCSPMKGHSHVYWYRQLPEEGLKFMVYLQKENIIDESGMPKERFSAEFPKEGPSILRIQQVVRGDSAAYFCASSPTITQAPATEAFFGQGTRLTVV.

In this sample, this clone turned up a few times. The chain carries TRBV7-9 and TRBJ1-4, with D unclear. CDR3 length: 15 amino acids. Between the trimmed V and J ends, which lost 3 bases and 8 bases, there was a span of 16 bases. The germline gives CDR1 SEHNR, CDR2 FQNEAQ (reference sequence). For the CDR3, the DNA is TGTGCCAGCAGCTTGGGCGGTGCAGTGCGGGAAAAACTGTTTTTT. Translating it yields CASSLGGAVREKLFF.

The chain carries TRBV19 and TRBJ1-2; 7 bases agree with TRBD1. Germline CDR1 is LNHDA and CDR2 is SQIVND (reference sequence). The CDR3 totals 15 residues. The junction had 9 bases not matched to a gene; V was cut back by 8 bases and J by 0 bases. The CDR3 sequence: CASSSNRGANYGYTF. CDR3 bases: TGTGCCAGTTCTTCGAACAGGGGCGCTAACTATGGCTACACCTTC. Together with reference TRBV19 and TRBJ1-2, the CDR3 gives the full variable domain: DGGITQSPKYLFRKEGQNVTLSCEQNLNHDAMYWYRQDPGQGLRLIYYSQIVNDFQKGDIAEGYSVSREKKESFPLTVTSAQKNPTAFYLCASSSNRGANYGYTFGSGTRLTVV.

This clone turned up a few times. This chain uses TRBV9 with TRBJ1-4; TRBD1 aligns across 8 bases. The CDR3 sequence is 14 residues long. V lost 3 bases, J lost 8 bases, and 6 bases stayed unmatched. CDR1 and CDR2 from the germline V gene are SGDLS and YYNGEE. The CDR3 bases are TGTGCCAGCAGCGATGGGACAGGTGGGGAAAAACTGTTTTTT. It codes for CASSDGTGGEKLFF. Drawing the rest from reference TRBV9 and TRBJ1-4, the complete variable domain is DSGVTQTPKHLITATGQRVTLRCSPRSGDLSVYWYQQSLDQGLQFLIQYYNGEERAKGNILERFSAQQFPDLHSELNLSSLELGDSALYFCASSDGTGGEKLFFGSGTQLSVL.

The J gene is TRBJ2-2, the V gene TRBV5-5; a weak D match, TRBD1 (6 bases). Between the trimmed V and J ends, which lost 5 bases and 3 bases, there was a span of 14 bases. This CDR3 comprises 15 residues. Germline V gene lookup returns CDR1 SGHKS and CDR2 YYEKEE (reference sequence). CDR3 in DNA: TGTGCCAGCAGACAGGGTCCCGAGGACACCGGGGAGCTGTTTTTT. Encoded protein: CASRQGPEDTGELFF.

This clone was counted only a few times. This chain uses TRBV19 with TRBJ1-1, with D possibly TRBD1 on 6 matching bases. The CDR3 loop spans 15 amino acids. The germline V and J ends were trimmed by 6 bases and 4 bases, with 18 bases remaining between them. The germline gives CDR1 LNHDA, CDR2 SQIVND (reference sequence). The CDR3 loop is CASSLDLRGGTEAFF. In DNA form, the CDR3 reads TGTGCCAGTAGCCTTGACCTTAGGGGGGGCACTGAAGCTTTCTTT.

The V gene is TRBV4-3, the J gene TRBJ1-1, with D unclear. The V end lost 8 bases, the J end lost 4 bases, and 8 bases lay between the germline ends. The germline V gene encodes CDR1 LGHNA and CDR2 YSLEER. The CDR3 consists of 11 residues. CDR3 bases: TGCGCCAGCGGGTACGGCACTGAAGCTTTCTTT. Amino acid sequence: CASGYGTEAFF.

The rearrangement links TRBV18 to TRBJ2-7; 7 nucleotides match TRBD2. From germline, CDR1 is KGHSH and CDR2 LQKENI. CDR3 length equals 13 residues. Trimming took 0 bases from V and 7 from J; bases not matched to a gene: 3. Here the CDR3 DNA reads TGTGCCAGCTCACCACCGGGACTACCAGAGCAGTACTTC. Amino acid sequence: CASSPPGLPEQYF.

The rearrangement uses TRBV9 and TRBJ2-3; 12 positions agree with TRBD1. V shed 3 bases and J 2 bases; nucleotides not matched to a gene: 10. CDR1 is SGDLS and CDR2 is YYNGEE in the germline V gene. The CDR3 has 18 amino acids. The CDR3 bases are TGTGCCAGCAGCGGAGGGACAGGGGGCTGGGGACCCACAGATACGCAGTATTTT. Protein sequence: CASSGGTGGWGPTDTQYF.

The chain employs TRBV14 and TRBJ1-1; weak D call: TRBD1 (5 bases). V was clipped by 4 bases and J by 4 bases, with 16 bases between them. The CDR3 runs 15 residues. The germline CDR1 and CDR2 sequences are SGHDN and FVKESK. The CDR3 nucleotides read TGTGCCAGCAGCCCCCAGGGTAGAGTTGGCACTGAAGCTTTCTTT. It yields the protein CASSPQGRVGTEAFF.

The table lists this clone with many counts. The rearrangement joins TRBV7-9 to TRBJ2-5; 10 bases map to TRBD2. Germline V CDR1 and CDR2: SEHNR, FQNEAQ (reference sequence). The CDR3 runs to 14 residues. V lost 4 bases and J lost 4; bases outside the gene matches: 3. The CDR3: CASSWLAGAETQYF. CDR3 nucleotides: TGTGCCAGCAGCTGGCTAGCGGGAGCAGAGACCCAGTACTTC.

This rearrangement joins TRBV14 to TRBJ2-6; tentative D call: TRBD1 (5 bases). The germline V and J ends were trimmed by 2 bases and 2 bases, with 16 bases remaining between them. The germline V gene encodes CDR1 SGHDN and CDR2 FVKESK. This CDR3 comprises 18 residues. In DNA, the CDR3 is TGTGCCAGCAGCCAATCGCGACAGTCCTTCCCTGGGGCCAACGTCCTGACTTTC. It is translated as CASSQSRQSFPGANVLTF.